The source of this T cell receptor beta chain is a study of human T cells and chemical hapten exposure. Whole-study context: Subjects had 2% DPC placed on 2 cm by 2 cm of upper inner arm skin for sensitization.

Unique molecular identifiers were attached to individual cDNA molecules within the library. MiXCR, applied by TCRdb to the RACE reads, yields one record per CDR3 protein. Of roughly 100,000 distinct CDR3 sequences detected, under 14% appear once; the ten largest clones hold approximately 3.4%. Regarding time point: pre-sensitization, week 0. The treatment was: therapeutic diphenylcyclopropenone sensitization with weekly scalp DPC. Suited to DPC and affected by alopecia, the donors ranged from 18 to 70 years old. V shed 2 bases, J shed 7 bases, and the junction held 0 bases outside the gene matches. From germline, CDR1 is ENHRY and CDR2 SYGVKD. This CDR3 is 12 amino acids long. Regarding the study as a whole: Controls had significantly fewer large CDR3 similarity clusters than were formed by expanded TCRs.

A note on this clonotype: As yet, its antigen is unknown.

The source material was whole blood, sampled in connection with sensitization to the hapten diphenylcyclopropenone (DPC). The chain uses TRBV10-3 and TRBJ1-2, with 8 positions matching TRBD1. The origin of this receptor is a woman between 55 and 75 years old with alopecia areata. Some clones in this sample may be carry-over from other donors' samples. The CDR3 reads CAISETGGGYTF. The CDR3 nucleotides are TGTGCCATCAGTGAGACAGGGGGTGGCTACACCTTC.